This T cell receptor beta chain appears in the sequencing data of a study of blood T cell repertoires in COVID-19. Across the study: From the United States, Italy and Spain came samples of acute and convalescent COVID-19.

Libraries were prepared by immunoSEQ multiplex PCR; TCRdb keeps only in-frame clonotypes and omits some of them. Among some 230,000 clones listed, about 80% were seen once. The sequenced sample was peripheral blood. The sequence came from a woman aged 50 to 60 with acute or convalescent COVID-19.

The CDR3 protein is CASRGDRVYEQYF. In nucleotides, the CDR3 is TGCGCCAGCAGAGGGGACAGGGTCTACGAGCAGTACTTC. This sequence joins TRBV10-2 and TRBJ2-7; 9 bases line up with TRBD1. Trimming took 6 bases from V and 3 from J; bases not matched to a gene: 3. In germline, CDR1 is WSHSY, CDR2 SAAADI. CDR3 length equals 13 residues.